Presented here are 2 T cell receptor beta chains from one specimen sequenced in a study of cytomegalovirus exposure and HLA in healthy donors. The primer mix had 60 Vbeta and 13 Jbeta primers. Assay: immunoSEQ multiplex PCR; the TCRdb copy retains only in-frame clones and omits some. The sample shows about 160,000 clones, roughly 79% of them seen only once. The specimen was PBMCs. These receptors were taken from a man aged 25-45 years in good health and CMV-seronegative.

The chain uses TRBV28 and TRBJ2-1; D is undetermined. This CDR3 contains 16 residues. CDR1 is MDHEN and CDR2 is SYDVKM in the germline V gene. Trimming shortened V by 5 bases and J by 4 bases, and 18 bases separated the two germline ends. The CDR3 region is CASSPPGSQAYNEQFF. The DNA of the CDR3 is TGTGCCAGCAGTCCCCCCGGGTCCCAAGCATACAATGAGCAGTTCTTC.

Regarding this clone: Sequence at one end of the junction differs from germline and may be a read error. The rearrangement links TRBV5-1 to TRBJ2-2; TRBD2 might be the D (6 bases). The CDR3 runs to 14 residues. Germline CDR1 SGHRS, CDR2 YFSETQ. DNA of the CDR3: TGCGCCAGCAGCGGCGGACTATCCCCCGGGGGGCTGTTTTTT. Translation gives CASSGGLSPGGLFF. Full variable domain (missing parts from reference TRBV5-1 and TRBJ2-2): KAGVTQTPRYLIKTRGQQVTLSCSPISGHRSVSWYQQTPGQGLQFLFEYFSETQRNKGNFPGRFSGRQFSNSRSEMNVSTLELGDSALYLCASSGGLSPGGLFFGEGSRLTVL.